This T cell receptor (beta chain) is from a study of shared clonotypes between healthy human individuals. In replicate PCRs of sorted subsets, approximately 210 ng DNA, 29,000 or so T cell genomes, was used. Sequencing used immunoSEQ multiplex PCR; TCRdb keeps in-frame clones, though not all of them. The sample has roughly 2.2 million clones, more than 85% seen once. Memory CD4+ cells were the fraction left after CD45RA+ naive selection. The V gene's germline CDR1 is LNHNV and CDR2 YYDKDF (reference sequence). V trimming: 4 bases; J trimming: 7 bases; junction bases outside the gene matches: 10. CDR3 length equals 15 residues.

Sequencing input: naive CD4+ T cells from PBMCs. Subset meaning: CD45RA+ positively selected. The clonotype originates from a man younger than 35 in good health. Some clones in this sample may be carry-over from other donors' samples. The rearrangement links TRBV15 to TRBJ2-1, with 7 bases matching TRBD1. DNA for the CDR3: TGTGCCACCAGCACAATGGCAGGGGGTGGGAATGAGCAGTTCTTC. Translation: CATSTMAGGGNEQFF.